The 2 T cell receptor beta chains given below trace back to one sample, sequenced in a study of blood T cell repertoires in COVID-19. Generated by immunoSEQ multiplex PCR, the TCRdb table keeps only in-frame clones and is missing some. The data contain roughly 500,000 clones, approximately 89% of them singletons. Sequences were obtained from peripheral blood. All receptors derive from a man between 18 and 35 years old with COVID-19, enrolled during active disease.

The V call is TRBV2, the J call TRBJ2-5, with D possibly matching TRBD1 (6 bases). V was trimmed by 4 bases and J by 5 bases, leaving 14 bases between them. This CDR3 is built from 14 residues. Germline lookup yields CDR1 SNHLY and CDR2 FYNNEI. The CDR3 reads CASSGGAGVETQYF. CDR3 coding DNA: TGTGCCAGCAGTGGTGGAGCAGGGGTCGAGACCCAGTACTTC. Full variable domain (missing parts from reference TRBV2 and TRBJ2-5): EPEVTQTPSHQVTQMGQEVILRCVPISNHLYFYWYRQILGQKVEFLVSFYNNEISEKSEIFDDQFSVERPDGSNFTLKIRSTKLEDSAMYFCASSGGAGVETQYFGPGTRLLVL.

The V gene is TRBV7-8, the J gene TRBJ2-7, with TRBD2 matching 7 bases. The CDR3 contains 16 residues. Germline assignment: CDR1 SGHVS and CDR2 FQNEAQ. J gave up 0 bases and V 0 bases, and 5 bases lay outside the gene matches. This chain's CDR3 is CASSLALAESSYEQYF. The DNA of the CDR3 is TGTGCCAGCAGCTTAGCGCTAGCGGAGAGCTCCTACGAGCAGTACTTC.